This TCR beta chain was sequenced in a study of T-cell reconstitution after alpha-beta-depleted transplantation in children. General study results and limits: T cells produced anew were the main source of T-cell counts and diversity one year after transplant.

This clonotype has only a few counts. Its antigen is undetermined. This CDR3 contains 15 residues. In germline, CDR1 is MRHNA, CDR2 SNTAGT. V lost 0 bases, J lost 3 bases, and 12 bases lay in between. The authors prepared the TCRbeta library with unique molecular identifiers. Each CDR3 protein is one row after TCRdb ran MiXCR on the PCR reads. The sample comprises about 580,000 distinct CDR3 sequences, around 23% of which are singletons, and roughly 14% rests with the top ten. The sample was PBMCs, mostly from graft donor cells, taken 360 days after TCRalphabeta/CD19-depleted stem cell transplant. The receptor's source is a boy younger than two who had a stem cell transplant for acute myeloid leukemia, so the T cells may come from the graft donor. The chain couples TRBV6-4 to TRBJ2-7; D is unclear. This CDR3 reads CASSDSSWCYYEQYV. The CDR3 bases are TGTGCCAGCAGTGACTCATCGTGGTGCTACTACGAGCAGTACGTC.